This TCR beta chain is drawn from a study of cytomegalovirus exposure and HLA in healthy donors. The wider study: There were 75 million to 95 million unique TCRs (from HLA-typed donors) in an early data release. In terms of ancestry, the Caucasian-associated cluster contained roughly 80% of the roughly 400 genotyped donors. Overall study findings and caveats: TCR beta chain V- and J-gene trimming was linked, in a later analysis, to a missense variant in DCLRE1C.

Vbeta (60) and Jbeta (13) primers were used in the PCR. Data came from immunoSEQ multiplex PCR; TCRdb stores just in-frame clones and leaves some out. The sample has about 160,000 clones, over 60% seen once; the top ten hold about 2.7%. A word on this clone: Antigen: not known.

The germline gives CDR1 SGDLS, CDR2 YYNGEE. CDR3 length equals 11 residues. V was trimmed by 2 bases and J by 10 bases, leaving 7 bases between them. The sequence came from a woman younger than 45 in good health and CMV-seronegative. The source material was PBMCs. This chain links TRBV9 with TRBJ2-1; possibly TRBD2 for D (5 bases). CDR3 in amino acids: CASSVEEEQFF. In DNA form, the CDR3 reads TGTGCCAGCAGCGTGGAGGAGGAGCAGTTCTTC.